This record concerns one T cell receptor beta chain sequence. Its antigen is not known. TCRdb's copy holds only in-frame clones and misses some; the assay was immunoSEQ multiplex PCR. The sample has about 9,100 clones, roughly 68% seen once. The sample belongs to a study of OX40 agonist ivuxolimab in advanced cancers. Turning to the study itself: It was ivuxolimab, an agonistic anti-OX40 (CD134) antibody, that patients were treated with. With a range of roughly 20 to 80, age averaged about 59 years, and roughly 80% were male. General study findings and limits: In the 0.1 to 3.0 mg/kg range, CD4+ and CD8+ blood T cells had expanded clonally by week 6. Expanded peripheral T cell antigen specificity was not determined.

V was clipped by 8 bases and J by 0 bases, with 5 bases between them. Germline V gene data show CDR1 as SEHNR and CDR2 as FQNEAQ (reference sequence). The CDR3 is 12 residues long. The sequencing used CD4+ or CD8+ T cells sorted from blood, collected in a trial of the OX40 agonist ivuxolimab. This clonotype was sampled from an adult with an advanced solid tumor such as melanoma, head and neck, liver or kidney cancer. The chain uses TRBV7-9 and TRBJ1-5; D is ambiguous. The chain's CDR3 is CASGNSNQPQHF. CDR3 DNA sequence: TGTGCCAGCGGTAATAGCAATCAGCCCCAGCATTTT.